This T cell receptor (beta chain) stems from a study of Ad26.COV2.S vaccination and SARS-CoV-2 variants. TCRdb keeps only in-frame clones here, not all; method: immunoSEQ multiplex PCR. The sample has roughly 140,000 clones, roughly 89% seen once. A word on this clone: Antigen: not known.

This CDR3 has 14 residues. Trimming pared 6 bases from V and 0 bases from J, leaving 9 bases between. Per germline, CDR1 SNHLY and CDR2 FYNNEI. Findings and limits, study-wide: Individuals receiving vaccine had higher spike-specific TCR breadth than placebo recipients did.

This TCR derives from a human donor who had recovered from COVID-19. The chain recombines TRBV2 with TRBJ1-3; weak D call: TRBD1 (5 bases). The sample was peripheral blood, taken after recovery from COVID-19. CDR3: CASRGGDSGNTIYF. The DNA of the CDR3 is TGTGCCAGCAGGGGAGGGGACTCTGGAAACACCATATATTTT. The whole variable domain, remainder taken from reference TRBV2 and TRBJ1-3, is EPEVTQTPSHQVTQMGQEVILRCVPISNHLYFYWYRQILGQKVEFLVSFYNNEISEKSEIFDDQFSVERPDGSNFTLKIRSTKLEDSAMYFCASRGGDSGNTIYFGEGSWLTVV.